The T cell receptor (beta chain) described here comes from a study of T-cell memory formation after mild COVID-19. For the study at large: In these data, TCR clusters were largely donor specific.

Constant-segment primers and 5'RACE yielded cDNA libraries for TCR alpha and TCR beta, each carrying sample barcodes and UMIs. TCRdb called the 5' RACE reads again in MiXCR, with one record for every CDR3 protein. The sample has 400,000 or so distinct CDR3 sequences; 20% are singletons. Trimming at V came to 5 bases and at J to 4 bases, leaving 11 bases not matched to a gene. CDR3 length: 16 amino acids. Per the germline V gene, CDR1 is SEHNR and CDR2 is FQNEAQ (reference sequence). This clonotype was seen a few times. Sequencing was performed on PBMCs or a T cell subset sorted from them (not recorded which). V gene TRBV7-9 combines with J gene TRBJ2-3; 8 nucleotides match TRBD2. This receptor was obtained from an adult woman who had mild COVID-19 (a few samples of this study predate the infection). Cell type and time point are not known. This CDR3 reads CASSPRTGGSADTQYF. In DNA form, the CDR3 reads TGTGCCAGCAGCCCCAGGACGGGGGGGTCGGCAGATACGCAGTATTTT.